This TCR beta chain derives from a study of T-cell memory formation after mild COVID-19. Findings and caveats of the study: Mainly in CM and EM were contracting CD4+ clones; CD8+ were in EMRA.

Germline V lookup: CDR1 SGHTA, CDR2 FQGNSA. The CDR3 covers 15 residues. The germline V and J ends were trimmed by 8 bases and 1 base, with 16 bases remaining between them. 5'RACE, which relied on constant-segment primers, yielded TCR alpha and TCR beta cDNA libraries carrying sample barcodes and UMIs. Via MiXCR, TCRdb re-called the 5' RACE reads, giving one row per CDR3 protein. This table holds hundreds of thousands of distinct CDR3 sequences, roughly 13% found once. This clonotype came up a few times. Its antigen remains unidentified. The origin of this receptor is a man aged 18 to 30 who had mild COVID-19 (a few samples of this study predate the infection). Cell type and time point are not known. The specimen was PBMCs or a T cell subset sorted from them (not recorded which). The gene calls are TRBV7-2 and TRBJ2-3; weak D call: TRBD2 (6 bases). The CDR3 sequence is CASAPGGAGTDTQYF. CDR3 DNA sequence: TGTGCCAGCGCCCCGGGCGGGGCGGGCACAGATACGCAGTATTTT.